This T cell receptor beta chain was identified in a study of T cells after yellow fever vaccination. Germline assignment: CDR1 DFQATT and CDR2 SNEGSKA (reference sequence). V lost 0 bases, J lost 2 bases, and 9 bases lay in between. This CDR3 is 14 amino acids long. 5'RACE template switching produced TCR cDNA carrying a universal primer site and UMIs. TCRdb itself ran the 5' RACE reads through MiXCR, one entry per CDR3 protein. The sample includes hundreds of thousands of distinct CDR3 sequences, roughly 13% of them seen just once. The J gene is TRBJ2-3, the V gene TRBV20-1, with unresolved D. This sequence was found in a man younger than 40 who received the YFV17D yellow fever vaccine. Sequencing was performed on PBMCs, taken on the day of the yellow fever booster vaccination. The CDR3 sequence is CSARDTGPTDTQYF. The CDR3 coding sequence is TGCAGTGCTAGAGATACTGGACCCACAGATACGCAGTATTTT.